These T cell receptor beta chains were read from a single sample in a study of blood T cell repertoires in COVID-19. The protocol was immunoSEQ multiplex PCR, while the TCRdb copy is restricted to in-frame clones and leaves out a portion. The table records about 300,000 clones, roughly 89% of them present only once. The specimen sequenced was PBMCs or T cells enriched from blood (not recorded which). The receptors derive from a young woman with acute COVID-19. The CDR3 runs from the conserved cysteine through the conserved F or W. D genes are given only for firm matches. Some rows mark clone size as missing; the rest say once, few, many or name a class of expanded clone.

- | TRBJ2-1 | TRBV16 | 14 | TRBD2 | CASSQSTQAGGRFF | TGTGCCAGCAGCCAATCTACTCAAGCGGGGGGCAGGTTCTTC
- | TRBJ2-1 | TRBV2 | 14 | TRBD2 | CASSEGTSRDEQFF | TGTGCCAGCAGTGAAGGGACTAGCCGGGATGAGCAGTTCTTC
- | TRBJ2-4 | TRBV7-2 | 13 | - | CASSNRRGNIQYF | TGTGCCAGCAGCAACAGAAGAGGGAACATTCAGTACTTC
- | TRBJ2-1 | TRBV7-8 | 17 | TRBD2 | CASSYPSAGGPDNEQFF | TGTGCCAGCAGCTACCCATCGGCGGGAGGGCCGGACAATGAGCAGTTCTTC
- | TRBJ1-1 | TRBV28 | 15 | TRBD1 | CASSFGEGAGTEAFF | TGTGCCAGCAGTTTCGGTGAGGGGGCTGGCACTGAAGCTTTCTTT
- | TRBJ1-2 | TRBV12-3/TRBV12-4 | 13 | - | CASSLGPNYGYTF | TGTGCCAGCAGTTTAGGGCCGAACTATGGCTACACCTTC
once | TRBJ1-1 | TRBV9 | 14 | - | CASSEGRGLAEAFF | TGTGCCAGCAGCGAGGGGAGGGGATTAGCTGAAGCTTTCTTT
- | TRBJ1-1 | TRBV7-6 | 14 | - | CASTLEVMNTEAFF | TGTGCCAGCACCTTGGAGGTGATGAACACTGAAGCTTTCTTT
- | TRBJ1-4 | TRBV28 | 17 | - | CASSFTLTDATNEKLFF | TGTGCCAGCAGTTTCACCTTAACAGATGCAACTAATGAAAAACTGTTTTTT
- | TRBJ2-1 | TRBV14 | 20 | TRBD2 | CASSRSLAGVYRGRYNEQFF | TGTGCCAGCAGCCGCTCTCTAGCGGGAGTTTATCGGGGGCGATACAATGAGCAGTTCTTC
- | TRBJ1-1 | TRBV28 | 14 | - | CASSRGGGNTEAFF | TGTGCCAGCAGTCGAGGGGGGGGGAACACTGAAGCTTTCTTT
few | TRBJ2-1 | TRBV9 | 15 | TRBD2 | CASSVSAGGFNEQFF | TGTGCCAGCAGCGTATCCGCGGGAGGATTCAATGAGCAGTTCTTC
- | TRBJ2-3 | TRBV27 | 14 | - | CASSSPGMTDTQYF | TGTGCCAGCAGTTCACCCGGGATGACAGATACGCAGTATTTT
- | TRBJ2-7 | TRBV29-1 | 10 | - | CSVGEYEQYF | TGCAGCGTTGGGGAGTACGAGCAGTACTTC
- | TRBJ1-6 | TRBV21-1 | 14 | - | CASSSRQDNSPLHF | TGTGCCAGCAGCTCCCGACAAGATAATTCACCCCTCCACTTT
- | TRBJ2-1 | TRBV29-1 | 11 | - | CSVFGGHEQFF | TGCAGCGTCTTCGGGGGGCATGAGCAGTTCTTC
- | TRBJ2-7 | TRBV27 | 13 | - | CASRARRGYEQYF | TGTGCCAGCCGGGCGCGCAGGGGTTACGAGCAGTACTTC
- | TRBJ1-2 | TRBV3-1/TRBV3-2 | 14 | - | CASSQTRRRGGYTF | TGTGCCAGCAGCCAAACCCGAAGGAGGGGCGGCTACACCTTC
- | TRBJ2-1 | TRBV11-3 | 15 | TRBD2 | CASSLRPSGHNEQFF | TGTGCCAGCAGCTTAAGGCCTAGCGGACACAATGAGCAGTTCTTC
- | TRBJ1-4 | TRBV2 | 19 | TRBD1 | CASSDSPPGRGQWNEKLFF | TGTGCCAGCAGTGATAGCCCCCCCGGTCGGGGACAGTGGAATGAAAAACTGTTTTTT
once | TRBJ1-5 | TRBV11-2 | 15 | - | CASSPSWGPDQPQHF | TGTGCCAGCAGCCCGTCTTGGGGGCCAGATCAGCCCCAGCATTTT
- | TRBJ1-2 | TRBV4-1 | 13 | - | CASSHESNYGYTF | TGCGCCAGCAGCCATGAGTCTAACTATGGCTACACCTTC
- | TRBJ1-1 | TRBV19 | 17 | - | CASSRVQGAAMNTEAFF | TGTGCCAGTAGTCGAGTCCAGGGTGCCGCGATGAACACTGAAGCTTTCTTT
few | TRBJ1-6 | TRBV2 | 12 | - | CASKRRDSPLHF | TGTGCCAGCAAAAGGAGGGATTCACCCCTCCACTTT
- | TRBJ1-6 | TRBV7-3 | 14 | - | CASSYQGGNSPLHF | TGTGCCAGCAGCTACCAGGGCGGAAATTCACCCCTCCACTTT
- | TRBJ2-7 | TRBV28 | 14 | - | CATARGTFSYEQYF | TGTGCCACCGCTAGGGGAACTTTTTCCTACGAGCAGTACTTC
- | TRBJ2-2 | TRBV12-3/TRBV12-4 | 13 | - | CASSQSGFGELFF | TGTGCCAGCAGCCAAAGCGGGTTCGGGGAGCTGTTTTTT
- | TRBJ2-7 | TRBV7-7 | 15 | - | CASSLQDGSGYEQYF | TGTGCTAGCAGCTTACAGGATGGGTCCGGATACGAGCAGTACTTC
few | TRBJ2-5 | TRBV27 | 15 | TRBD2 | CASSPVTAGDETQYF | TGTGCCAGCAGTCCGGTGACGGCGGGGGATGAGACCCAGTACTTC
- | TRBJ1-2 | TRBV13 | 16 | - | CASSLGTGLNYYGYTF | TGTGCCAGCAGCTTAGGAACAGGGCTGAACTACTATGGCTACACCTTC
- | TRBJ1-1 | TRBV28 | 13 | - | CASSSRLGTEAFF | TGTGCCAGCAGTTCTCGACTGGGCACTGAAGCTTTCTTT
- | TRBJ2-7 | TRBV5-6 | 16 | - | CASSSERAQNSYEQYF | TGTGCCAGCAGCTCCGAGCGGGCACAGAACTCCTACGAGCAGTACTTC
- | TRBJ1-5 | TRBV19 | 15 | - | CASNLGRQGNQPQHF | TGTGCCAGTAATCTCGGGAGGCAGGGCAATCAGCCCCAGCATTTT
- | TRBJ1-2 | TRBV7-9 | 14 | - | CASSPPIAFEGYTF | TGTGCCAGCAGCCCACCAATCGCTTTCGAGGGCTACACCTTC
- | TRBJ2-1 | TRBV28 | 14 | TRBD2 | CASSLGTNYNEQFF | TGTGCCAGCAGTTTGGGGACTAACTACAATGAGCAGTTCTTC
- | TRBJ2-6 | TRBV19 | 16 | - | CASSAGSGPGANVLTF | TGTGCCAGTAGTGCGGGGTCCGGGCCTGGGGCCAACGTCCTGACTTTC
- | TRBJ1-3 | TRBV9 | 15 | - | CASSVEPASGNTIYF | TGTGCCAGCAGCGTAGAGCCTGCTTCTGGAAACACCATATATTTT
once | TRBJ1-2 | TRBV19 | 13 | TRBD1 | CASSPGTVYGYTF | TGTGCCAGTAGTCCCGGGACAGTCTATGGCTACACCTTC
- | TRBJ2-5 | TRBV11-2 | 15 | TRBD2 | CASSAGGAKQETQYF | TGTGCCAGCAGCGCGGGGGGGGCGAAACAAGAGACCCAGTACTTC
- | TRBJ1-2 | TRBV15 | 14 | - | CATSRDPANYGYTF | TGTGCCACCAGCAGAGATCCAGCGAACTATGGCTACACCTTC
- | TRBJ2-3 | TRBV27 | 16 | TRBD1 | CASSGLGQGGTDTQYF | TGTGCCAGCAGTGGCCTAGGACAGGGGGGGACAGATACGCAGTATTTT
- | TRBJ2-2 | TRBV27 | 13 | - | CASSFPQGGELFF | TGTGCCAGCAGTTTCCCACAGGGAGGGGAGCTGTTTTTT
- | TRBJ2-1 | TRBV19 | 14 | TRBD1 | CASMGDREVNEQFF | TGTGCCAGTATGGGAGACAGGGAAGTGAATGAGCAGTTCTTC
- | TRBJ2-3 | TRBV6-1 | 14 | - | CASLPPTSTDTQYF | TGTGCCAGCCTGCCACCAACTAGCACAGATACGCAGTATTTT
- | TRBJ2-1 | TRBV11-2 | 14 | TRBD2 | CASSLAGGYNEQFF | TGTGCCAGCAGCTTAGCGGGAGGGTACAATGAGCAGTTCTTC
- | TRBJ1-3 | TRBV28 | 14 | - | CASSLQGSGNTIYF | TGTGCCAGCAGTTTGCAGGGCTCTGGAAACACCATATATTTT